The 32 T cell receptor beta chains below were found in one sample sequenced in a study of Graves' ophthalmopathy and Graves' hyperthyroidism. For repertoire sequencing, the TCR beta CDR3 regions were amplified from RNA transcripts. A first-round RT-PCR used HTBI primers, followed by a second-round multiplex PCR. TCRdb recomputed calls from the multiplex PCR reads with MiXCR, one row per CDR3 protein. The table lists around 1.1 million distinct CDR3 sequences, about 36% of them singletons, with 8.5% to 14% in the top ten. Sequencing was performed on peripheral blood or thyroid tissue (not recorded which). All receptors derive from an adult man with Graves' hyperthyroidism.

This clonotype was found a few times. This CDR3 is CASRRDRANEQYF. The CDR3 DNA follows: TGTGCCAGCAGGAGGGACAGGGCCAACGAGCAGTACTTC. The chain combines TRBV27 with TRBJ2-7; 9 bases are shared with TRBD1. The CDR3 loop spans 13 amino acids. V shed 6 bases, J shed 5 bases, and the junction held 5 bases outside the gene matches. Germline assignment: CDR1 MNHEY and CDR2 SMNVEV (reference sequence).

This clonotype came up many times. The V gene is TRBV10-3, the J gene TRBJ1-2; D unclear. The CDR3 consists of 11 residues. CDR1 is ENHRY and CDR2 is SYGVKD in the germline V gene. V lost 5 bases and J lost 6, with 7 bases in between. For the CDR3, the DNA is TGTGCCATCAGTCGTCAGGATGGCTACACCTTC. The encoded protein is CAISRQDGYTF.

This clonotype was seen a few times. Sequence at one end of the junction differs from germline and may be a read error. The J gene is TRBJ2-7, the V gene TRBV5-1; tentative D call: TRBD2 (5 bases). The CDR3 totals 11 residues. Germline V gene data show CDR1 as SGHRS and CDR2 as YFSETQ. In DNA, the CDR3 is TGCGCCAGCGGCTTTAGGAGGGAGCAGTACTTC. Protein: CASGFRREQYF.

The chain has TRBV11-2 and TRBJ1-4, with D possibly being TRBD1 (5 bases). Trimming removed 4 bases at V and 8 bases at J, with 14 bases between. Germline CDR1 is SGHAT and CDR2 is FQNNGV. The CDR3 length is 14 residues. DNA for the CDR3: TGTGCCAGCAGCTCTGGGGACTTTCCGGAAAAACTGTTTTTT. This codes for CASSSGDFPEKLFF.

This clonotype was picked up many times. The chain employs TRBV15 and TRBJ2-7; 10 bases line up with TRBD1. CDR3 length: 15 residues. Germline V gene data show CDR1 as LNHNV and CDR2 as YYDKDF (reference sequence). Trimming took 0 bases from V and 3 from J; bases not matched to a gene: 2. CDR3 in DNA: TGTGCCACCAGCAGAGAGACAGGGGGCAGCTACGAGCAGTACTTC. Translated: CATSRETGGSYEQYF.

This clonotype was observed a few times. V and J are TRBV29-1 and TRBJ2-7; maybe TRBD2 (6 bases). Germline V CDR1 and CDR2: SQVTM, ANQGSEA. V was clipped by 4 bases and J by 3 bases, with 19 bases between them. The CDR3 consists of 15 residues. The CDR3 DNA reads as TGCAGCGTTGTTTTATTCCGGGAGCTCGTCTACGAGCAGTACTTC. Residues: CSVVLFRELVYEQYF.

The V gene is TRBV7-9, the J gene TRBJ1-5, with D possibly being TRBD1 (6 bases). Trimming left V 8 bases short and J 0 bases short, with 20 bases between. The length of the CDR3 is 17 residues. From germline, CDR1 is SEHNR and CDR2 FQNEAQ (reference sequence). The CDR3 DNA follows: TGTGCCAGCCGTAAAGCTAGGGGGGAGTCTAGCAATCAGCCCCAGCATTTT. Protein: CASRKARGESSNQPQHF.

V is TRBV9 and J is TRBJ1-5; TRBD1 might be the D (6 bases). The DNA end favors TRBJ2-3, so the J call may be wrong. This CDR3 contains 15 residues. CDR1 SGDLS and CDR2 YYNGEE come from the germline V gene. The CDR3 nucleotides are TGTGCCAGCAGCGGTTACAGGGTTGACAATCAGCCCCAGTATTTT. It is translated as CASSGYRVDNQPQYF.

This chain joins TRBV7-2 and TRBJ2-5, with D possibly being TRBD1 (6 bases). CDR1 is SGHTA and CDR2 is FQGNSA in the germline V gene. Deletions cut 4 bases from V and 2 bases from J, with 14 bases between. The CDR3 runs 15 residues. This CDR3 is CASSSIRGRQETQYF. Here the CDR3 DNA reads TGTGCCAGCAGCTCAATCAGGGGCAGACAAGAGACCCAGTACTTC.

The chain combines TRBV3-1 with TRBJ1-1; D uncertain. There are 16 residues in the CDR3. CDR1 is LGHDT, CDR2 YNNKEL, per germline (reference sequence). Trimming left V 5 bases short and J 0 bases short, with 16 bases between. The chain's CDR3 is CASSAWGRGLNTEAFF. CDR3 nucleotides: TGTGCCAGCAGCGCCTGGGGTCGAGGCTTGAACACTGAAGCTTTCTTT.

This chain links TRBV4-1 with TRBJ2-7; no clear D gene. Deletions cut 0 bases from V and 4 bases from J, with 13 bases between. The length of the CDR3 is 15 residues. CDR1 is MGHRA and CDR2 is YSYEKL in the germline V gene. The CDR3 DNA sequence: TGCGCCAGCAGCCAAGAATCCGGAGTAGGGTACGAGCAGTACTTC. Amino acids: CASSQESGVGYEQYF.

By its share, this clonotype is medium-sized. The genes are TRBV10-3 and TRBJ1-1; D is possibly TRBD1 (5 bases). The CDR3 has 14 amino acids. CDR1 and CDR2 from the germline V gene are ENHRY and SYGVKD. Between the trimmed V and J ends, which lost 7 bases and 3 bases, there was a span of 15 bases. The CDR3 DNA follows: TGTGCCATCACCGAGGACACTACCTACACTGAAGCTTTCTTT. Translating it yields CAITEDTTYTEAFF.

This clonotype was seen a few times. The chain uses TRBV4-3 and TRBJ2-7; 9 positions agree with TRBD1. V dropped 1 base and J dropped 5; count of bases not matched to a gene: 6. The CDR3 sequence is 15 residues long. Germline assignment: CDR1 LGHNA and CDR2 YSLEER. CDR3 in DNA: TGCGCCAGCAGCCAAGGGACAGGGGTCGAGAACGAGCAGTACTTC. Its protein product is CASSQGTGVENEQYF.

The table lists this clonotype with a few counts. This rearrangement joins TRBV3-1 to TRBJ2-3; 9 bases match TRBD1. V trimming: 4 bases; J trimming: 3 bases; junction bases outside the gene matches: 5. The CDR3 is 15 amino acids. CDR1 is LGHDT and CDR2 is YNNKEL in the germline V gene (reference sequence). The CDR3 sequence is CASSPTGGETDTQYF. In DNA, the CDR3 is TGTGCCAGCAGCCCGACAGGGGGGGAGACAGATACGCAGTATTTT.

This clonotype was seen only once. The CDR3 region is CASSIRVGGETQYF. CDR3 DNA: TGTGCCAGTAGTATCCGGGTTGGCGGAGAGACCCAGTACTTC. The rearrangement joins TRBV19 to TRBJ2-5; no reliable D call. CDR3 length: 14 amino acids. V was pared by 3 bases and J by 4 bases, with 12 bases between. Per germline, CDR1 LNHDA and CDR2 SQIVND (reference sequence). Full variable domain (rest looked up from reference TRBV19 and TRBJ2-5): DGGITQSPKYLFRKEGQNVTLSCEQNLNHDAMYWYRQDPGQGLRLIYYSQIVNDFQKGDIAEGYSVSREKKESFPLTVTSAQKNPTAFYLCASSIRVGGETQYFGPGTRLLVL.

CDR3: CASVRQGKETQYF. In DNA form, the CDR3 reads TGTGCCAGCGTCCGACAGGGAAAAGAGACCCAGTACTTC. This sequence joins TRBV14 and TRBJ2-5, with 7 bases matching TRBD1. V dropped 8 bases and J dropped 3; count of bases not matched to a gene: 6. Germline V gene sequence: CDR1 SGHDN, CDR2 FVKESK. The CDR3 totals 13 residues.

This sequence joins TRBV28 and TRBJ1-5, with D possibly being TRBD1 (5 bases). This CDR3 comprises 14 residues. V gave up 2 bases and J gave up 9 bases, with 14 bases separating them. Germline-derived CDR1 and CDR2 are MDHEN and SYDVKM. The CDR3 here is CASSLRRQGGPQHF. CDR3 DNA: TGTGCCAGCAGTTTACGGAGGCAGGGTGGGCCCCAGCATTTT.

The V and J genes are TRBV10-3 and TRBJ1-1; D unclear. V shed 3 bases and J shed 11 bases, with 22 bases lying between them. Germline V lookup: CDR1 ENHRY, CDR2 SYGVKD. The CDR3 totals 15 residues. CDR3 sequence: CAISDTWATSELAFF. CDR3 bases: TGTGCCATCAGTGATACTTGGGCCACCTCAGAGCTGGCTTTCTTT.

The chain couples TRBV19 to TRBJ1-2; 7 nucleotides match TRBD1. After removal of 7 bases from V and 4 bases from J, the junction contained 9 bases not matched to a gene. This CDR3 contains 14 residues. Germline V CDR1 and CDR2: LNHDA, SQIVND (reference sequence). The CDR3 DNA is TGTGCCAGTAAAATTGGACAGGACCTCTATGGCTACACCTTC. Protein product: CASKIGQDLYGYTF.

This clonotype was counted many times. J is TRBJ1-5 and V is TRBV24-1; D is unresolved. Germline V gene sequence: CDR1 KGHDR, CDR2 SFDVKD. The CDR3 totals 14 residues. V dropped 4 bases and J dropped 3 bases, with 9 bases sitting between them. The CDR3: CATSEGFLNQPQHF. The CDR3 region has the DNA TGTGCCACCAGTGAGGGTTTCCTCAATCAGCCCCAGCATTTT.

This clonotype was counted only a few times. The chain carries TRBV7-9 and TRBJ2-5; maybe TRBD1 (6 bases). CDR3 size: 17 residues. The V and J ends lost 5 bases and 2 bases respectively, with 21 bases between them. Germline-derived CDR1 and CDR2 are SEHNR and FQNEAQ (reference sequence). The CDR3 region is CASSGHRARGVQETQYF. The CDR3, as DNA: TGTGCCAGCAGCGGCCACCGGGCCAGGGGCGTTCAAGAGACCCAGTACTTC. Drawing the rest from reference TRBV7-9 and TRBJ2-5, the complete variable domain is DTGVSQNPRHKITKRGQNVTFRCDPISEHNRLYWYRQTLGQGPEFLTYFQNEAQLEKSRLLSDRFSAERPKGSFSTLEIQRTEQGDSAMYLCASSGHRARGVQETQYFGPGTRLLVL.

This clonotype was seen repeatedly, ten times or more. The chain combines TRBV5-1 with TRBJ1-1, with TRBD1 as a possible D gene (5 bases). CDR1 is SGHRS, CDR2 YFSETQ, per germline. CDR3 size: 13 residues. V dropped 1 base and J dropped 7 bases, with 11 bases sitting between them. Written as DNA, the CDR3 is TGCGCCAGCAGCTTGTCAGGGAAGGGTGAAGCTTTCTTT. Amino acids: CASSLSGKGEAFF.

The genes are TRBV10-3 and TRBJ1-1, with 11 bases aligning to TRBD1. The CDR3 contains 15 residues. Germline trimming cut 5 bases from V and 4 bases from J; bases unmatched to any gene: 6. Looked up from germline, CDR1 is ENHRY and CDR2 is SYGVKD. The CDR3, as DNA: TGTGCCATCAGTCTCCTCGGGACAGGGGGCACTGAAGCTTTCTTT. It yields the protein CAISLLGTGGTEAFF.

J is TRBJ2-7 and V is TRBV29-1; tentatively, D is TRBD1 (6 bases). CDR3 length: 13 amino acids. Germline V gene lookup returns CDR1 SQVTM and CDR2 ANQGSEA. This chain's CDR3 is CHTLGTPLYEQYF. CDR3 in DNA: TGCCATACCCTAGGGACACCACTCTACGAGCAGTACTTC.

This clonotype was detected ten times or more. The J gene is TRBJ1-5, the V gene TRBV2; 7 bases fit TRBD1. The CDR3 is 14 residues long. V lost 4 bases and J lost 4; bases outside the gene matches: 4. The germline V gene has CDR1 SNHLY and CDR2 FYNNEI. The CDR3 bases are TGTGCCAGCAGTGCCCAGACAGGGAATCAGCCCCAGCATTTT. Translation: CASSAQTGNQPQHF.

The chain has TRBV29-1 and TRBJ1-1, with 7 bases lining up with TRBD1. The CDR3 extends over 15 amino acids. V gave up 4 bases and J gave up 1 base; unmatched junction bases: 9. The germline gives CDR1 SQVTM, CDR2 ANQGSEA. The CDR3 is CSVASDRTGNTEAFF. The CDR3 DNA reads as TGCAGCGTTGCATCCGACCGGACAGGGAACACTGAAGCTTTCTTT.

This clonotype was detected only once. V usage is TRBV11-2 and J usage is TRBJ1-6; 7 bases line up with TRBD1. Germline loops: CDR1 SGHAT, CDR2 FQNNGV. The CDR3 loop spans 15 amino acids. V was clipped by 2 bases and J by 7 bases; unmatched bases: 5. The chain's CDR3 is CASSLKGTVNSPLHF. The CDR3, as DNA: TGTGCCAGCAGCTTAAAAGGGACAGTAAATTCACCCCTCCACTTT.

J is TRBJ2-3 and V is TRBV7-9; TRBD2 might be the D (5 bases). Germline V CDR1 and CDR2: SEHNR, FQNEAQ (reference sequence). CDR3 length: 15 amino acids. Trimming stripped 3 bases from V and 0 bases from J, with 10 bases between. CDR3 in amino acids: CASSFASTSTDTQYF. The CDR3 coding sequence is TGTGCCAGCAGCTTCGCTAGCACCAGCACAGATACGCAGTATTTT.

The V call is TRBV30, the J call TRBJ1-1, with 8 bases identical to TRBD1. V trimming: 1 base; J trimming: 3 bases; junction bases outside the gene matches: 10. CDR3 length equals 16 residues. Germline V lookup: CDR1 GTSNPN, CDR2 SVGIG (reference sequence). CDR3 sequence (DNA): TGTGCCTGGAGTGGACAGGGGAGAGTCGGCGACACTGAAGCTTTCTTT. Its protein product is CAWSGQGRVGDTEAFF.

The V gene is TRBV18, the J gene TRBJ2-5; D gene ambiguous. Trimming took off 2 bases at V and 4 bases at J, with 5 bases between the two ends. CDR3 length: 12 residues. The germline V gene encodes CDR1 KGHSH and CDR2 LQKENI. CDR3: CASSPNTETQYF. The CDR3 DNA reads TGTGCCAGCTCACCAAATACAGAGACCCAGTACTTC.

This clonotype was counted many times. The chain recombines TRBV4-3 with TRBJ2-5; D unclear. From germline, CDR1 is LGHNA and CDR2 YSLEER. V was trimmed by 3 bases and J by 5 bases, leaving 16 bases between them. This CDR3 has 15 residues. This CDR3 is CASSQSYSEMETQYF. CDR3 coding DNA: TGCGCCAGCAGCCAGAGTTACAGCGAGATGGAGACCCAGTACTTC.

The J gene is TRBJ2-3, the V gene TRBV12-3 or TRBV12-4, with 8 bases aligning to TRBD2. The CDR3 spans 16 residues. V lost 8 bases to trimming and J lost 5 bases; unmatched junction nucleotides: 15. DNA for the CDR3: TGTGCCAGCGGCCTCTGGGGAGCGGGAGATGTAGATACGCAGTATTTT. Amino acid sequence: CASGLWGAGDVDTQYF.